These 30 T cell receptor beta chains originate from one sample sequenced in a study of CD8 T cells in Susac syndrome. Random hexamers primed reverse transcription of 0.5 to 1 ug RNA. MiXCR, applied by TCRdb to the immunoSEQ multiplex PCR reads, yields one record per CDR3 protein. The sample yields under 85,000 distinct CDR3 sequences, approximately 94% seen once. Sample: CD8+ T cells from PBMCs. All receptors derive from a human donor with multiple sclerosis.

This chain joins TRBV3-1 and TRBJ2-1; D call uncertain. The germline V gene has CDR1 LGHDT and CDR2 YNNKEL (reference sequence). V lost 3 bases, J lost 8 bases, and 17 bases lay in between. This CDR3 has 15 amino acids. CDR3 protein: CASSQGSPPHDEQFF. In DNA form, the CDR3 reads TGTGCCAGCAGCCAGGGGTCCCCACCACACGATGAGCAGTTCTTC.

This chain joins TRBV13 and TRBJ2-1, with a possible D match to TRBD1 (6 bases). This CDR3 comprises 15 residues. The germline gives CDR1 PRHDT, CDR2 FYEKMQ (reference sequence). Trimming removed 1 base from V and 3 bases from J, with 10 bases in between. CDR3: CASSLVRGVYNEQFF. Here the CDR3 DNA reads TGTGCCAGCAGCTTAGTCAGGGGAGTCTACAATGAGCAGTTCTTC.

The chain links TRBV24-1 to TRBJ2-3; possibly TRBD2 for D (6 bases). Germline CDR1 reads KGHDR; CDR2 reads SFDVKD. The CDR3 is 16 residues long. The germline V and J ends were trimmed by 4 bases and 2 bases, with 15 bases remaining between them. CDR3 protein: CATSDPGGRYTDTQYF. DNA of the CDR3: TGTGCCACCAGTGACCCCGGGGGACGCTACACAGATACGCAGTATTTT.

This clonotype was seen a single time. V gene TRBV27 combines with J gene TRBJ2-1, with D uncertain. V was clipped by 7 bases and J by 7 bases, with 11 bases between them. The CDR3 spans 12 residues. Germline CDR1 is MNHEY and CDR2 is SMNVEV (reference sequence). CDR3 amino acids: CASTPDLNEQFF. The CDR3, as DNA: TGTGCCAGCACTCCAGATCTAAATGAGCAGTTCTTC.

The rearrangement links TRBV12-3 or TRBV12-4 to TRBJ2-7, with 14 bases lining up with TRBD2. Trimming at V came to 5 bases and at J to 4 bases, leaving 10 bases not matched to a gene. This CDR3 comprises 17 residues. Here the CDR3 DNA reads TGTGCCAGCAGTCTACGATCGACTAGCGGGGGGGTATACGAGCAGTACTTC. It is translated as CASSLRSTSGGVYEQYF.

The CDR3 spells CASSPPDTAYEQYF. The CDR3 bases are TGTGCCAGCAGCCCGCCGGACACGGCCTACGAGCAGTACTTC. The genes are TRBV13 and TRBJ2-7; a possible D gene is TRBD1 (5 bases). This CDR3 comprises 14 residues. Trimming took off 5 bases at V and 2 bases at J, with 13 bases between the two ends. Germline CDR1 and CDR2: PRHDT and FYEKMQ (reference sequence).

V is TRBV9 and J is TRBJ2-1; D not resolved. From germline, CDR1 is SGDLS and CDR2 YYNGEE. Trimming left V 2 bases short and J 0 bases short, with 6 bases between. The CDR3 is 14 residues long. The CDR3 spells CASSVSDSYNEQFF. In DNA, the CDR3 is TGTGCCAGCAGCGTGTCAGACTCCTACAATGAGCAGTTCTTC.

The chain recombines TRBV28 with TRBJ2-5, with 7 bases identical to TRBD2. This CDR3 comprises 13 residues. From germline, CDR1 is MDHEN and CDR2 SYDVKM. V gave up 8 bases and J gave up 4 bases; unmatched junction bases: 7. The DNA for the CDR3 is TGTGCCAGCGGGAGGGGAGTGGGAGAGACCCAGTACTTC. This encodes CASGRGVGETQYF. The full variable domain, rest sourced from reference TRBV28 and TRBJ2-5, is DVKVTQSSRYLVKRTGEKVFLECVQDMDHENMFWYRQDPGLGLRLIYFSYDVKMKEKGDIPEGYSVSREKKERFSLILESASTNQTSMYLCASGRGVGETQYFGPGTRLLVL.

The table lists this clonotype with a few counts. The genes are TRBV11-2 and TRBJ2-2; 8 nucleotides agree with TRBD2. The germline gives CDR1 SGHAT, CDR2 FQNNGV. The junction had 10 bases not matched to a gene; V was cut back by 4 bases and J by 0 bases. The CDR3 has 18 amino acids. Here the CDR3 reads CASSYWGPTSANTGELFF. CDR3 bases: TGTGCCAGCAGCTATTGGGGTCCGACTAGCGCGAACACCGGGGAGCTGTTTTTT. Looking up the rest from reference TRBV11-2 and TRBJ2-2 gives the full variable domain: EAGVAQSPRYKIIEKRQSVAFWCNPISGHATLYWYQQILGQGPKLLIQFQNNGVVDDSQLPKDRFSAERLKGVDSTLKIQPAKLEDSAVYLCASSYWGPTSANTGELFFGEGSRLTVL.

The chain combines TRBV27 with TRBJ1-1, with 7 positions matching TRBD1. CDR1 and CDR2 from the germline V gene are MNHEY and SMNVEV (reference sequence). After removal of 5 bases from V and 4 bases from J, the junction contained 7 bases not matched to a gene. This CDR3 is built from 14 residues. The CDR3 is CASSGSTGSTEAFF. The DNA of the CDR3 is TGTGCCAGCAGTGGGTCGACAGGGAGCACTGAAGCTTTCTTT.

The CDR3 DNA sequence: TGTGCCAGCAGTATGCTGGCAGGGCTCGACACTGAAGCTTTCTTT. It is translated as CASSMLAGLDTEAFF. This chain joins TRBV27 and TRBJ1-1; tentative D call: TRBD1 (5 bases). Trimming took off 5 bases at V and 3 bases at J, with 16 bases between the two ends. The V gene's germline CDR1 is MNHEY and CDR2 SMNVEV (reference sequence). The length of the CDR3 is 15 residues.

The rearrangement joins TRBV7-2 to TRBJ2-3; TRBD1 or TRBD2 may be the D gene (6 bases each). The ends were cut back, 3 bases at V and 3 bases at J, with 13 bases in the middle. There are 15 residues in the CDR3. Germline V gene data show CDR1 as SGHTA and CDR2 as FQGNSA. CDR3 nucleotides: TGTGCCAGCAGCTTTAGACAGGAGGGGACAGATACGCAGTATTTT. It yields the protein CASSFRQEGTDTQYF.

The V and J genes are TRBV4-1 and TRBJ2-7; TRBD1 matches 9 bases. Germline V gene data show CDR1 as MGHRA and CDR2 as YSYEKL. With V trimmed by 0 bases and J by 5 bases, 8 bases remained unmatched. CDR3 length: 16 amino acids. The CDR3 sequence is CASSQDLGQGFNEQYF. Written as DNA, the CDR3 is TGCGCCAGCAGCCAAGATTTGGGACAGGGTTTTAACGAGCAGTACTTC.

CDR3 loop: CSVGRTGTNTEAFF. The CDR3 region has the DNA TGCAGCGTTGGTAGGACAGGGACAAACACTGAAGCTTTCTTT. J is TRBJ1-1 and V is TRBV29-1; 8 bases are shared with TRBD1. The V gene's germline CDR1 is SQVTM and CDR2 ANQGSEA. Trimming at V came to 4 bases and at J to 2 bases, leaving 6 bases not matched to a gene. This CDR3 spans 14 amino acids.

The chain couples TRBV20-1 to TRBJ2-1; 8 bases are a match to TRBD2. J was trimmed by 0 bases and V by 5 bases; bases with no gene match: 6. CDR1 and CDR2 from the germline V gene are DFQATT and SNEGSKA (reference sequence). This CDR3 is built from 15 residues. In nucleotides, the CDR3 is TGCAGTGCTCAGATAGCGGGAACCTCCTACAATGAGCAGTTCTTC. It codes for CSAQIAGTSYNEQFF.

V is TRBV12-3 or TRBV12-4 and J is TRBJ2-2; 9 bases map to TRBD1. V was clipped by 10 bases and J by 5 bases; unmatched bases: 8. This CDR3 is 14 amino acids long. The CDR3, as DNA: TGTGCCACCCTCGGGACAGGGCAAACCGGGGAGCTGTTTTTT. Encoded protein: CATLGTGQTGELFF.

This clonotype was found a few times. V gene TRBV6-5 combines with J gene TRBJ2-3; TRBD2 agrees at 11 bases. Trimming cost V 3 bases and J 6 bases; bases outside gene matches: 2. This CDR3 has 14 amino acids. Per the germline V gene, CDR1 is MNHEY and CDR2 is SVGAGI. CDR3 residues: CASSYSGGADTQYF. In DNA form, the CDR3 reads TGTGCCAGCAGTTATAGCGGGGGGGCGGATACGCAGTATTTT.

The chain is built from TRBV19 and TRBJ1-2; tentative D call: TRBD1 (5 bases). Looked up from germline, CDR1 is LNHDA and CDR2 is SQIVND (reference sequence). The CDR3 consists of 12 residues. V lost 11 bases and J lost 3, with 13 bases in between. In DNA form, the CDR3 reads TGTGCCGCCCGAGACAGCTACTATGGCTACACCTTC. Protein product: CAARDSYYGYTF.

The gene calls are TRBV5-4 and TRBJ2-2; possible D gene TRBD2, 6 bases. V was cut by 9 bases and J by 4 bases, with 22 bases left in between. Germline loops: CDR1 SGHNT, CDR2 YYREEE (reference sequence). This CDR3 spans 16 amino acids. The CDR3 reads CATDGNPVGGTGELFF. The DNA for the CDR3 is TGTGCCACAGATGGGAACCCCGTGGGGGGCACCGGGGAGCTGTTTTTT.

This chain links TRBV27 with TRBJ2-5; possible D gene TRBD1, 5 bases. V was trimmed by 8 bases and J by 5 bases, leaving 18 bases between them. This CDR3 has 14 amino acids. Germline V gives CDR1 MNHEY, CDR2 SMNVEV (reference sequence). The CDR3 sequence is CASGSMTASETQYF. CDR3 in DNA: TGTGCCAGCGGCTCCATGACAGCGTCGGAGACCCAGTACTTC.

V gene TRBV11-3 combines with J gene TRBJ2-2; D might be TRBD2 (5 bases). V shed 5 bases and J shed 4 bases, with 11 bases lying between them. The length of the CDR3 is 14 residues. Looked up from germline, CDR1 is SGHNT and CDR2 is YENEEA. CDR3 in amino acids: CASSPDWGTGELFF. CDR3 sequence (DNA): TGTGCCAGCAGCCCGGACTGGGGCACCGGGGAGCTGTTTTTT.

CDR3 coding DNA: TGCGCCAGCAGCCAAGATTGGGCCCTGACTAGCTATGGCTACACCTTC. Amino acids: CASSQDWALTSYGYTF. This chain joins TRBV4-3 and TRBJ1-2; no clear D. The V gene's germline CDR1 is LGHNA and CDR2 YSLEER. V lost 0 bases and J 4 bases, leaving 15 bases between the germline ends. The CDR3 is 16 amino acids.

This clonotype was recorded only once. This chain connects TRBV29-1 to TRBJ2-5; TRBD2 matches at 11 bases. In germline, CDR1 is SQVTM, CDR2 ANQGSEA. The trim removed 1 base at V and 2 bases at J, leaving 0 bases unmatched. The CDR3 is made up of 14 amino acids. CDR3 protein: CSVEGLAGQETQYF. CDR3 nucleotides: TGCAGCGTTGAAGGACTAGCGGGACAAGAGACCCAGTACTTC.

The V and J genes are TRBV20-1 and TRBJ2-7; no clear D gene. Trimming pared 6 bases from V and 0 bases from J, leaving 18 bases between. The CDR3 spans 15 residues. Germline CDR1 reads DFQATT; CDR2 reads SNEGSKA (reference sequence). CDR3 bases: TGCAGTGCCCCTGACGCGGTCCTGAGCTCCTACGAGCAGTACTTC. As protein: CSAPDAVLSSYEQYF.

This sequence joins TRBV29-1 and TRBJ1-5; tentatively, D is TRBD1 (5 bases). V was clipped by 6 bases and J by 0 bases, with 9 bases between them. Germline V gene lookup returns CDR1 SQVTM and CDR2 ANQGSEA. The CDR3 consists of 13 residues. CDR3 DNA sequence: TGCAGCGTAGAACAGGATAGCAATCAGCCCCAGCATTTT. The encoded protein is CSVEQDSNQPQHF.

This sequence joins TRBV5-1 and TRBJ2-7; no definite D call. Trimming removed 4 bases at V and 2 bases at J, with 7 bases between. The CDR3 totals 12 residues. The germline CDR1 and CDR2 sequences are SGHRS and YFSETQ. CDR3 DNA sequence: TGCGCCAGCAGCCCCAAGGCCTACGAGCAGTACTTC. Protein sequence: CASSPKAYEQYF.

The V and J genes are TRBV19 and TRBJ1-1; 7 nucleotides align to TRBD1. V was pared by 4 bases and J by 0 bases, with 5 bases of the junction left unmatched. Germline V gives CDR1 LNHDA, CDR2 SQIVND (reference sequence). The CDR3 covers 15 residues. The CDR3 DNA follows: TGTGCCAGTAGTACGAGGGGACAGATGAACACTGAAGCTTTCTTT. This gives the protein CASSTRGQMNTEAFF.

V usage is TRBV13 and J usage is TRBJ1-1; 7 bases match TRBD1. The CDR3 has 11 amino acids. Germline V gives CDR1 PRHDT, CDR2 FYEKMQ (reference sequence). J was trimmed by 8 bases and V by 4 bases; bases with no gene match: 1. CDR3 residues: CASSSDREAFF. The CDR3 nucleotides read TGTGCCAGCAGCTCGGACAGGGAAGCTTTCTTT.

J is TRBJ2-3 and V is TRBV20-1; 8 bases map to TRBD1. The CDR3 spans 13 residues. Germline CDR1 is DFQATT and CDR2 is SNEGSKA (reference sequence). V gave up 1 base and J gave up 4 bases; unmatched junction bases: 1. The CDR3: CSARGTGSDTQYF. The CDR3 region has the DNA TGCAGTGCTAGAGGGACAGGGTCAGATACGCAGTATTTT.

The rearrangement links TRBV27 to TRBJ2-4; the match to TRBD2 covers 7 bases. Germline V lookup: CDR1 MNHEY, CDR2 SMNVEV (reference sequence). After removal of 6 bases from V and 6 bases from J, the junction contained 11 bases not matched to a gene. The CDR3 spans 15 residues. This CDR3 is CASRGGKDGRNIQYF. The CDR3 DNA reads as TGTGCCAGCAGGGGGGGGAAGGACGGGAGAAACATTCAGTACTTC.